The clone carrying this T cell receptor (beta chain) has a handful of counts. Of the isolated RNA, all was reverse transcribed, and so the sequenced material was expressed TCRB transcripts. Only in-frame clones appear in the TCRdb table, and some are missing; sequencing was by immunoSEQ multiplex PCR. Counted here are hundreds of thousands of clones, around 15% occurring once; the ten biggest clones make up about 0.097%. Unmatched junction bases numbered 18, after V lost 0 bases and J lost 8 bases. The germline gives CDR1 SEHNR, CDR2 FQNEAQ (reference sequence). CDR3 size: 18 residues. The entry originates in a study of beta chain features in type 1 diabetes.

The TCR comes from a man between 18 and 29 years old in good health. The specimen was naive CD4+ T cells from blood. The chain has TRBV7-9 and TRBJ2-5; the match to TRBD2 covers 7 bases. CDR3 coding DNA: TGTGCCAGCAGCTTAGCAGGCCTAGCGGAGAGACTTCCAGGAACCCAGTACTTC. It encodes CASSLAGLAERLPGTQYF. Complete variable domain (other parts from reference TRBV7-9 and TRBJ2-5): DTGVSQNPRHKITKRGQNVTFRCDPISEHNRLYWYRQTLGQGPEFLTYFQNEAQLEKSRLLSDRFSAERPKGSFSTLEIQRTEQGDSAMYLCASSLAGLAERLPGTQYFGPGTRLLVL.